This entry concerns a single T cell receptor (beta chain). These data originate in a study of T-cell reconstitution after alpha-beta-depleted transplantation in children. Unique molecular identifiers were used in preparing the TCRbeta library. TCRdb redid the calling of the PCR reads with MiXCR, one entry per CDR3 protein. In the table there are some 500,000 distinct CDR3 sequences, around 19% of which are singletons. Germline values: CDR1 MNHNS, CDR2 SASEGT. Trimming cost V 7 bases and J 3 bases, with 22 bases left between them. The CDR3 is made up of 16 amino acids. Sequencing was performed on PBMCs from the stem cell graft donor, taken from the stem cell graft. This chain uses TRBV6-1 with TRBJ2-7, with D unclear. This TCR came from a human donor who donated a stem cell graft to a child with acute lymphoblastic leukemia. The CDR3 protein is CASNLLPECLRYEQYF. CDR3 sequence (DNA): TGTGCCAGCAATCTCCTCCCGGAATGTTTGCGCTACGAGCAGTACTTC.